This T cell receptor beta chain stems from a study of post-analysis software for immune sequencing data (dated by TCRdb to the mid-2010s). At the level of the whole study: Recorded disease courses included relapsing-remitting, secondary progressive and progressive-relapsing multiple sclerosis, with some patients lacking subtype annotation. The patient repertoires were set against about 12 previously published healthy control repertoires from donors whose ages ranged from roughly 6 to 25 years. A subset of samples was prepared in parallel using single-end sample barcoding, then pooled and co-amplified after Illumina adapter ligation. Beyond this particular receptor, the publication reports: The multiple sclerosis patient group was slightly younger than the control group. Compared with controls, multiple sclerosis patients had significantly lower normalized Chao1 diversity, a finding suggesting substantial peripheral T-cell clonal expansion. Direct clustering with F measure revealed strong co-clustering of samples prepared in the same batch, which led to a batch-effect correction.

The receptor library was made with PCR. The run used an Illumina HiSeq 2500. To reduce PCR and sequencing biases, unique molecular identifiers were built into the TCR beta cDNA libraries. Per 1 to 10 million input T cells, roughly 500,000 cDNA molecules were obtained, such that each molecule approximated one T cell. The same protocol used for the earlier healthy control dataset was applied to prepare and sequence the patient libraries. Within a given batch, samples were prepared together, multiplexed and sequenced on the same HiSeq lane. In the paper's pipeline: Raw barcoded reads were processed with MIGEC, discarding single-read molecular identifier groups before consensus assembly and CDR3 extraction. VDJtools was used for post-analysis of the clonotype tables, and diversity was normalized by down-sampling every dataset to the size of the smallest sample. Repertoire overlap clustering matched CDR3 amino acid but not nucleotide sequences to correct batch-related cross-sample contamination. TCRdb took the public reads, trimmed them with fastp at Q25, ran MiXCR for clone calling and kept in-frame beta chains. Records with the same CDR3 protein are collapsed into one entry carrying the most frequent genes and DNA. These V and J calls originate from TCRdb's pipeline instead of the authors' own analysis. Recorded for this sample are fewer than 850,000 distinct CDR3 sequences; roughly 30% of them occurred a single time. The top ten clonotypes cover around 0.55% of the sample.

To demonstrate the VDJtools post-analysis software, TCR beta repertoires were profiled from the peripheral blood of more than ten young patients with multiple sclerosis. The multiple sclerosis patients were children and adolescents ranging in age from roughly 6 to 15 years. Worth noting for this clonotype: No antigen is known for it. No base quality information exists; no much larger clone differs at one position.

Material for sequencing was blood. The clonotype was recovered from a girl between 10 and 17 years old with multiple sclerosis.

CDR3 region: CASSPQGYEQFF. The DNA sequence reads TGTGCCAGCAGCCCTCAGGGGTATGAGCAGTTCTTC. The chain couples TRBV6-5 to TRBJ2-1; the D gene is perhaps TRBD1, from 6 matching bases. Deletion took 6 bases off V and 8 bases off J, with a span of 11 bases between the germline ends. From cysteine to phenylalanine, the CDR3 is 12 amino acids long. This entry keeps only the CDR3 DNA: 36 bases, framed from base 1. As encoded in the germline V gene, CDR1 is MNHEY while CDR2 is SVGAGI.